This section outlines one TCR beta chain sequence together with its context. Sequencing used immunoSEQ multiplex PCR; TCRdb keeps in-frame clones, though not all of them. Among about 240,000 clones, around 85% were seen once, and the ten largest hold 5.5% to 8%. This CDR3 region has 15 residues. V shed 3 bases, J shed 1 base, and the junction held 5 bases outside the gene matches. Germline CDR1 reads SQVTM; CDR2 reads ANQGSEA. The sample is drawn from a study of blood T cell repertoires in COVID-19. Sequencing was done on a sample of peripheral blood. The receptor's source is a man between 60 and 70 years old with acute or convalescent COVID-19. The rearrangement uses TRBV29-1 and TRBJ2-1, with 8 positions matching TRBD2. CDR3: CSVEVAGRSYNEQFF. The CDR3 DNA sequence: TGCAGCGTTGAGGTAGCGGGAAGGTCCTACAATGAGCAGTTCTTC.